This is a list of T cell receptor beta chains from one sample in a study of CD8 T cells in ankylosing spondylitis. One entry per CDR3 protein, called by TCRdb with MiXCR from the 5' RACE reads. Here the sample spans roughly 180,000 distinct CDR3 sequences, around 9.6% being singletons. Material: blood, either unsorted or a sorted T cell fraction (not recorded which). Receptors were obtained from a female donor with ankylosing spondylitis or in good health (not recorded which). CDR3s include the opening cysteine and the closing phenylalanine or tryptophan. The D gene is left open where the match is weak. Rows give clone size only sometimes, using once, few, many, or a class for an expanded clone.

TRBJ2-1,TRBD2,TRBV12-3/TRBV12-4,20,many,CASSRPDAGGSGRVYDEQFF,TGTGCCAGCAGTAGGCCCGACGCCGGGGGTAGCGGGAGGGTATACGATGAGCAGTTCTTC
TRBJ1-5,.,TRBV7-2,15,.,CASSPTGNPNQPQHF,TGTGCCAGCAGCCCCACAGGGAACCCAAATCAGCCCCAGCATTTT
TRBJ2-1,.,TRBV12-5,15,many,CASGPQGLDYNEQFF,TGTGCTAGTGGTCCCCAGGGGTTAGACTACAATGAGCAGTTCTTC
TRBJ2-2,TRBD1,TRBV6-2/TRBV6-3,15,few,CASSTGQGATGELFF,TGTGCCAGCAGTACGGGACAGGGCGCCACCGGGGAGCTGTTTTTT
TRBJ2-7,.,TRBV7-9,15,many,CASSSPHRDSYEQYF,TGTGCCAGCAGCTCTCCTCACAGGGATTCCTACGAGCAGTACTTC
TRBJ1-1,.,TRBV7-9,14,few,CASSLLPREAEAFF,TGTGCCAGCAGCCTCCTCCCCAGGGAGGCGGAAGCTTTCTTT
TRBJ2-1,TRBD1,TRBV24-1,15,.,CATSDRTGGRYEQFF,TGTGCCACCAGTGACCGGACAGGGGGCAGGTATGAGCAGTTCTTC
TRBJ1-1,TRBD1,TRBV5-1,15,many,CASSSGQGALVEAFF,TGCGCCAGCAGCTCGGGACAGGGGGCGCTTGTTGAAGCTTTCTTT
TRBJ2-1,.,TRBV7-2,15,few,CASSLALGSEDEQFF,TGTGCCAGCAGCTTAGCGCTCGGTAGCGAAGATGAGCAGTTCTTC
TRBJ2-1,.,TRBV29-1,12,many,CSVGQSYNEQFF,TGCAGCGTCGGGCAGTCCTACAATGAGCAGTTCTTC
TRBJ2-7,.,TRBV2,16,.,CASSLGPNGGEYEQYF,TGTGCCAGCAGCCTCGGACCTAATGGAGGGGAATACGAGCAGTACTTC
TRBJ2-5,.,TRBV6-1,13,.,CASSEARLETQYF,TGTGCCAGCAGTGAAGCTAGGTTGGAGACCCAGTACTTC
TRBJ2-2,TRBD2,TRBV4-2,20,few,CASSQGSPGLAGGWTGELVF,TGTGCCAGCAGCCAAGGTTCGCCGGGACTAGCGGGAGGTTGGACCGGGGAGCTGGTTTTT
TRBJ2-7,.,TRBV7-8,14,many,CASSLGERPYEQYF,TGTGCCAGCAGCTTGGGAGAACGACCCTACGAGCAGTACTTC
TRBJ2-5,.,TRBV29-1,15,.,CSVSFDTLYQETQYF,TGCAGCGTTTCCTTCGACACCCTGTACCAAGAGACCCAGTACTTC
TRBJ2-1,.,TRBV6-1,15,few,CASRVIAEPYNEQFF,TGTGCCAGCAGGGTTATAGCTGAGCCCTACAATGAGCAGTTCTTC
TRBJ2-5,.,TRBV7-9,14,.,CASSSLGDRETQYF,TGTGCCAGCAGCTCCCTCGGGGATCGGGAGACCCAGTACTTC
TRBJ2-5,.,TRBV12-5,14,.,CASGLVGREETQYF,TGTGCTAGTGGTTTGGTAGGACGGGAAGAGACCCAGTACTTC
TRBJ2-1,TRBD2,TRBV11-2,15,few,CASSHLAGGLNEQFF,TGTGCCAGCAGCCACCTAGCGGGGGGCCTCAATGAGCAGTTCTTC
TRBJ1-2,TRBD1,TRBV29-1,11,few,CSVVVRDRDLF,TGCAGCGTTGTAGTCCGGGACAGAGATTTATTC
TRBJ2-1,TRBD2,TRBV7-8,18,many,CASSLRGAGGGYYNEQFF,TGTGCCAGCAGCTTAAGGGGAGCGGGAGGGGGATATTACAATGAGCAGTTCTTC
TRBJ2-5,.,TRBV9,12,few,CASSVGEGTQYF,TGTGCCAGCAGCGTAGGGGAAGGGACCCAGTACTTC
TRBJ2-7,.,TRBV6-2/TRBV6-3,13,.,CASSFRGNYEQYF,TGTGCCAGCAGTTTTCGGGGGAACTACGAGCAGTACTTC
TRBJ2-1,.,TRBV12-3/TRBV12-4,15,few,CASSLGGYSYNEQFF,TGTGCCAGCAGTTTAGGGGGCTACTCCTACAATGAGCAGTTCTTC
TRBJ2-7,.,TRBV4-1,16,.,CASSQAPLAPSYEQYF,TGCGCCAGCAGCCAAGCTCCCCTAGCGCCGTCCTACGAGCAGTACTTC
TRBJ2-1,.,TRBV4-3,16,.,CASSPQGSLTYNEQFF,TGCGCCAGCAGCCCCCAGGGGAGCTTAACCTACAATGAGCAGTTCTTC
TRBJ2-3,.,TRBV5-5,16,few,CASSLVGGGATDTQYF,TGTGCCAGCAGCTTGGTGGGTGGAGGGGCCACAGATACGCAGTATTTT